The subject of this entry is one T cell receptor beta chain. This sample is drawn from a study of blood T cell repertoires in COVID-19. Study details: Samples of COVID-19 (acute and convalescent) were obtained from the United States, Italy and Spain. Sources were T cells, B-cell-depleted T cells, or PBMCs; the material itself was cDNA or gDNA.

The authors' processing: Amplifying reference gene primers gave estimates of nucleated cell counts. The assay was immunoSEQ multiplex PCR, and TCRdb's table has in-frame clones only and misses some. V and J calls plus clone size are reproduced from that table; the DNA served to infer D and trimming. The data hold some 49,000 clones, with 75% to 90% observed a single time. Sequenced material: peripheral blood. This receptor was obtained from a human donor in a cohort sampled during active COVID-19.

The CDR3 loop is CASNGQGAGGEPQHF. CDR3 in DNA: TGTGCCAGCAACGGACAGGGGGCCGGAGGGGAGCCCCAGCATTTT. The chain recombines TRBV2 with TRBJ1-5, with TRBD1 matching 11 bases. V gave up 7 bases and J gave up 8 bases; unmatched junction bases: 10. The length of the CDR3 is 15 residues. CDR1 SNHLY and CDR2 FYNNEI come from the germline V gene.